The T cell receptor beta chain described here comes from a study of read filtering for tumor transcriptome and immune sequencing. For the study at large: R-ISS stage counts were under 10 for I, 16 for II, roughly seven for III. Study-level results: Even smaller IR-seq throughput identified most shared clonotypes.

Germline CDR1 reads KGHDR; CDR2 reads SFDVKD. With 2 bases removed from V and 4 bases from J, the gap between germline ends came to 10 bases. CDR3 length equals 15 residues. This clonotype was found a few times. No antigen is known for it. The library was built from roughly 400 ng RNA with molecular barcoded adaptors for alpha/delta and beta/gamma chains. TCRdb reanalysed the reads using MiXCR and keeps one entry per CDR3 protein. The sample contains around 58,000 distinct CDR3 sequences, roughly 14% of which appear only once. Material: a population of CD138-negative cells sorted from bone marrow. This chain joins TRBV24-1 and TRBJ1-4; D unclear. The receptor was derived from a donor over 35 with multiple myeloma. The CDR3 bases are TGTGCCACCAGTGATTCCCCACCTTTTAATGAAAAACTGTTTTTT. This encodes CATSDSPPFNEKLFF.